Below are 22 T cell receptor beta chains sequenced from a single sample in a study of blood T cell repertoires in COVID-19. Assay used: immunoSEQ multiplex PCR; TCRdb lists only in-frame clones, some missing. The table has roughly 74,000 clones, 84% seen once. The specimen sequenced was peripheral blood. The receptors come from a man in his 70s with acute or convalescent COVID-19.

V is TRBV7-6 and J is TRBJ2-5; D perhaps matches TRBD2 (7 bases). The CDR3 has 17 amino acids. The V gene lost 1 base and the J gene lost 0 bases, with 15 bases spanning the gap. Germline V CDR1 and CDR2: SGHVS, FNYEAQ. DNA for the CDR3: TGTGCCAGCAGCTTAGGTGTGACGGGGGGCAACCAAGAGACCCAGTACTTC. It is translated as CASSLGVTGGNQETQYF.

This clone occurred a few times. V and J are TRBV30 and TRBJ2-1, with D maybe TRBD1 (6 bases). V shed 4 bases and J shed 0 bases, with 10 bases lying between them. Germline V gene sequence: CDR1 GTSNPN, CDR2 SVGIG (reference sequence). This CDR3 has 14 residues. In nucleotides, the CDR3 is TGTGCCTGGACTGACAGGAGCTCCTACAATGAGCAGTTCTTC. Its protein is CAWTDRSSYNEQFF. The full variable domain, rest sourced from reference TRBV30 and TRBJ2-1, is SQTIHQWPATLVQPVGSPLSLECTVEGTSNPNLYWYRQAAGRGLQLLFYSVGIGQISSEVPQNLSASRPQDRQFILSSKKLLLSDSGFYLCAWTDRSSYNEQFFGPGTRLTVL.

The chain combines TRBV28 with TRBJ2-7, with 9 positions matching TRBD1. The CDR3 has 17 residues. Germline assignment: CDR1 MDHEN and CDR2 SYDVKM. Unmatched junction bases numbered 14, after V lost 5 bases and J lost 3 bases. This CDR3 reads CASSAPGTGKNVYEQYF. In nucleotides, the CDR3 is TGTGCCAGCAGTGCACCCGGGACAGGGAAAAATGTCTACGAGCAGTACTTC.

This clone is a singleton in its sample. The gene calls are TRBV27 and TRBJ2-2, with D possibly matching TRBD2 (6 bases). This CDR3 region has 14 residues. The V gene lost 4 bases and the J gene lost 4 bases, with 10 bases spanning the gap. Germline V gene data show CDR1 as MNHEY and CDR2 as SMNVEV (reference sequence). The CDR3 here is CASSSPGATGELFF. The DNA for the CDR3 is TGTGCCAGCAGTTCCCCGGGAGCCACCGGGGAGCTGTTTTTT.

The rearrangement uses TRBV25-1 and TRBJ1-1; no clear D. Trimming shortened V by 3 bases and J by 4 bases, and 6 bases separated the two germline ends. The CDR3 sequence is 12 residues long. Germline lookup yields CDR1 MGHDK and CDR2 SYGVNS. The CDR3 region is CASSDFSTEAFF. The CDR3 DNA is TGTGCCAGCAGTGATTTCTCCACTGAAGCTTTCTTT.

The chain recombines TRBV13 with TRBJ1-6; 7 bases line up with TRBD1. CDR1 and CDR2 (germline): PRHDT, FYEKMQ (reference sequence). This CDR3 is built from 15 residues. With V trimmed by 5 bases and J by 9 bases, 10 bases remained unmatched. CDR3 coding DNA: TGTGCCAGCAGCCAGGGACACCCAGGGGGTTCACCCCTCCACTTT. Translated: CASSQGHPGGSPLHF.

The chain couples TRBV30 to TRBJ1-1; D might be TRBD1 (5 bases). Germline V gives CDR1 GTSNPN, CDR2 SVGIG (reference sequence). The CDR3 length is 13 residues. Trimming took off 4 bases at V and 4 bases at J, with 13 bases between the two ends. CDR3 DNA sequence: TGTGCCTGGAAAAAGGGGTTCGCCACTGAAGCTTTCTTT. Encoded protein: CAWKKGFATEAFF.

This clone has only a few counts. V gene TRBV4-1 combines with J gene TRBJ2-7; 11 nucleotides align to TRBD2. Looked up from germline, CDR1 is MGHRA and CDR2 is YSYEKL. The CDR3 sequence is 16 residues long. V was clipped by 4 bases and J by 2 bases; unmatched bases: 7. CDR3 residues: CASSREPGLAAYEQYF. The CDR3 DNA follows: TGCGCCAGCAGCCGAGAACCGGGACTAGCGGCCTACGAGCAGTACTTC.

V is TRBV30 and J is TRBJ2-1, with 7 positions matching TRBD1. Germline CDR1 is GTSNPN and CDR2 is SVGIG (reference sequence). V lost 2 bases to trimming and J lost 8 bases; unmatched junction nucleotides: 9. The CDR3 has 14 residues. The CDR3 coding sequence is TGTGCCTGGAGTCGAGGACAGGTTGGGGATGAGCAGTTCTTC. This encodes CAWSRGQVGDEQFF.

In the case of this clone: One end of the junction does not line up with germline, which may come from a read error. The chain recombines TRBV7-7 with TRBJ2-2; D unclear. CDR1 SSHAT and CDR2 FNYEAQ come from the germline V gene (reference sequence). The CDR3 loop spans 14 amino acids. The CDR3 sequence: CASSLEARSGELFF. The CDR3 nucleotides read TGTGCTAGCAGCTTAGAAGCGCGTTCCGGGGAGCTGTTTTTT.

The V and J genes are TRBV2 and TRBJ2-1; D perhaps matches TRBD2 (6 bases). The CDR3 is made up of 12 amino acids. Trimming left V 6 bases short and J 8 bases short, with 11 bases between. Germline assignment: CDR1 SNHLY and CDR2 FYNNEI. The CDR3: CASSGGLDEQFF. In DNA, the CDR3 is TGTGCCAGCAGCGGGGGTCTGGATGAGCAGTTCTTC.

CDR3 in amino acids: CASTGGALGETQYF. The DNA of the CDR3 is TGTGCCAGTACCGGGGGGGCTCTTGGAGAGACCCAGTACTTC. The chain combines TRBV19 with TRBJ2-5, with TRBD2 matching over 8 bases. Germline V gene sequence: CDR1 LNHDA, CDR2 SQIVND (reference sequence). V lost 7 bases and J lost 4; bases outside the gene matches: 8. This CDR3 spans 14 amino acids.

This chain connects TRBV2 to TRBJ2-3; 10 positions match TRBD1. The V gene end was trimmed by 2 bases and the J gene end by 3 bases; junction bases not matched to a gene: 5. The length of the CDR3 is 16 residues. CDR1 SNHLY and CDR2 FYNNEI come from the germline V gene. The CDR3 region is CASSEPGTGATDTQYF. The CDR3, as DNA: TGTGCCAGCAGTGAACCCGGGACAGGGGCTACAGATACGCAGTATTTT. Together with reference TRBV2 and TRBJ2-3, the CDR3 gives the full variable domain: EPEVTQTPSHQVTQMGQEVILRCVPISNHLYFYWYRQILGQKVEFLVSFYNNEISEKSEIFDDQFSVERPDGSNFTLKIRSTKLEDSAMYFCASSEPGTGATDTQYFGPGTRLTVL.

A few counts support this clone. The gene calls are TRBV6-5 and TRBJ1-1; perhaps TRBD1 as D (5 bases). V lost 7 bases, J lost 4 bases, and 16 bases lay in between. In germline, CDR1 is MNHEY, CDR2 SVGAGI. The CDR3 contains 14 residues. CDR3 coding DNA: TGTGCCAGCACACCCTTGGGGGGGTCCACTGAAGCTTTCTTT. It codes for CASTPLGGSTEAFF.

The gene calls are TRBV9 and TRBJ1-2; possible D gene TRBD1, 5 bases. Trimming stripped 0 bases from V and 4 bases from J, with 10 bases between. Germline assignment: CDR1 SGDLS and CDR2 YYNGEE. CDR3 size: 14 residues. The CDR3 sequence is CASSVEADSYGYTF. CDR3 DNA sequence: TGTGCCAGCAGCGTAGAAGCCGACAGCTATGGCTACACCTTC.

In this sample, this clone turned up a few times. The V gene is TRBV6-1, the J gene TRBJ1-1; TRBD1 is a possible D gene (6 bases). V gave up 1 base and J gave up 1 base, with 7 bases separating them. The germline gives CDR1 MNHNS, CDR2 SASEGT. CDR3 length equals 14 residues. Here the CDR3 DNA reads TGTGCCAGCAGTGAAGGGGACACGAACACTGAAGCTTTCTTT. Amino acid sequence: CASSEGDTNTEAFF.

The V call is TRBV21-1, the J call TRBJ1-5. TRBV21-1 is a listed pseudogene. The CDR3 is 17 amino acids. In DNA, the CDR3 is TGTGCCAGCAGCAGAGTTATGGGGACTCACAGGTGGCAGCCCCAGCATTTT. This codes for CASSRVMGTHRWQPQHF.

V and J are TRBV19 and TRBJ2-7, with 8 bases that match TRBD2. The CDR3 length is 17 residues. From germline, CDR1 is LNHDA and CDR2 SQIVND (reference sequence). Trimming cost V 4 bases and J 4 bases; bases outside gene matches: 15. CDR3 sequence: CASSTPSGRGGLYEQYF. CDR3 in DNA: TGTGCCAGTAGTACCCCCTCGGGTCGGGGGGGCCTGTACGAGCAGTACTTC.

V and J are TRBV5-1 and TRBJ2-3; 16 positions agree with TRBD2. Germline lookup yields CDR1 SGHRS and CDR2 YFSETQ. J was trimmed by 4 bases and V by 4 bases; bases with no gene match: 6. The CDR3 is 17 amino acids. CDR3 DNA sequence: TGCGCCAGCAGCATGGGACTAGCGGGGGGGCTGGCAGATACGCAGTATTTT. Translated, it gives CASSMGLAGGLADTQYF.

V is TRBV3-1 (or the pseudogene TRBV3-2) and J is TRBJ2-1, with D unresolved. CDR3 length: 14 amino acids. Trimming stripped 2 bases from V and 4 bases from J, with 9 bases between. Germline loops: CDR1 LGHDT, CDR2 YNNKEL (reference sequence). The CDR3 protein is CASSQSFRYNEQFF. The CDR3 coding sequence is TGTGCCAGCAGCCAAAGCTTCCGTTACAATGAGCAGTTCTTC.

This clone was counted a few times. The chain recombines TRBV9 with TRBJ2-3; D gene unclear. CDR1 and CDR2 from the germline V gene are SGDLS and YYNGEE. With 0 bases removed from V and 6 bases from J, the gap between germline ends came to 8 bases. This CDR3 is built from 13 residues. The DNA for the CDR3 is TGTGCCAGCAGCGTAGCCCCCCAGGATACGCAGTATTTT. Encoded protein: CASSVAPQDTQYF.

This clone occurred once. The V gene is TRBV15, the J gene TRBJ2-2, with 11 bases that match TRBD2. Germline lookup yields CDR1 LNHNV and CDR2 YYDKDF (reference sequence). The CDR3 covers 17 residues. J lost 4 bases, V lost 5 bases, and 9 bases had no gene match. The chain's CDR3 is CATSQLAGGPGTGELFF. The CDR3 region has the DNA TGTGCCACCAGCCAATTAGCGGGAGGGCCGGGCACCGGGGAGCTGTTTTTT.